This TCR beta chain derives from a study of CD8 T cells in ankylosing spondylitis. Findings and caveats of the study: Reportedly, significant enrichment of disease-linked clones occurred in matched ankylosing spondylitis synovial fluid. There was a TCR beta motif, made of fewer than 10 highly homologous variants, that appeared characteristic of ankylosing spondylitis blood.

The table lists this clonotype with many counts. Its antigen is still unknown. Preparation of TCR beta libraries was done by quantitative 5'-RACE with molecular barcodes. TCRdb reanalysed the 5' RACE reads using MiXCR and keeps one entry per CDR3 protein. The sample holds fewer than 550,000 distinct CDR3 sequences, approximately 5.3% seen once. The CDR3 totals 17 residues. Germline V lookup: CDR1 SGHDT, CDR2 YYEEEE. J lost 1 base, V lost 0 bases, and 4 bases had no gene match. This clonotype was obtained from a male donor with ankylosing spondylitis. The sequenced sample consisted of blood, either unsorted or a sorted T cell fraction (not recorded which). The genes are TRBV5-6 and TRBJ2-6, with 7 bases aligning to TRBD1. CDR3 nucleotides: TGTGCCAGCAGCTTGGGACAGGGCTTTTCTGGGGCCAACGTCCTGACTTTC. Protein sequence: CASSLGQGFSGANVLTF.